The 20 T cell receptor beta chains in this list originate from one sample, sequenced in a study of blood T cells in healthy people across ages (dated by TCRdb to between 2014 and 2017). Library prep was done by 5' RACE. Sequencing took place on an Illumina HiSeq 2500. The second PCR ran for roughly 7 to 12 cycles and used a J-beta primer mix along with a sample-barcoded 5' primer. TCRdb ran its own pipeline on the public reads, namely fastp trimming at Q25 and MiXCR clone calling, and kept in-frame beta chains. Duplicate CDR3 protein sequences are folded into a single record with the most common DNA and genes. The table for this sample lists 790,000 or so distinct CDR3 sequences; more than 55% of them were counted only once. Roughly 26% of the sample lies in the top ten. Material: blood. These receptors all stem from a man in his forties in good health.

This clonotype occurred a few times. CDR3 loop: CASSFRDRIEETQYF. The CDR3 DNA reads TGTGCCAGCAGCTTCCGGGACAGGATTGAAGAGACCCAGTACTTC. This rearrangement joins TRBV9 to TRBJ2-5, with TRBD1 matching over 8 bases. CDR3 length: 15 residues. The V gene's germline CDR1 is SGDLS and CDR2 YYNGEE. V dropped 4 bases and J dropped 3; count of bases not matched to a gene: 8.

This clonotype has only a few counts. The CDR3 loop reads CASSRLRAGTDEQYF. The CDR3 DNA reads as TGTGCCAGCAGCCGTTTGCGAGCGGGAACGGACGAGCAGTACTTC. V is TRBV7-7 and J is TRBJ2-7, with 7 bases lining up with TRBD2. The germline gives CDR1 SSHAT, CDR2 FNYEAQ (reference sequence). This CDR3 has 15 amino acids. The J segment lost 5 bases and the V segment lost 5 bases, leaving 12 bases of the junction unmatched.

The table lists this clonotype with a few counts. V gene TRBV12-3 or TRBV12-4 combines with J gene TRBJ2-7, with 7 bases aligning to TRBD1. The end of the DNA aligns better with TRBJ2-5, so the J call may be wrong. The CDR3 length is 14 residues. The CDR3 bases are TGTGCCACCAATTCCGGGACAGTAAAAGAGACCCAGTACTTC. It specifies CATNSGTVKETQYF.

Only one count was recorded for this clonotype. The chain combines TRBV3-1 with TRBJ1-2; D call uncertain. The CDR3 spans 13 residues. Germline V CDR1 and CDR2: LGHDT, YNNKEL (reference sequence). Trimming took 2 bases from V and 8 from J, leaving 12 bases between them. The CDR3 sequence: CASSQPWVGGYTF. The CDR3 nucleotides read TGTGCCAGCAGCCAACCTTGGGTGGGAGGCTACACCTTC. Together with reference TRBV3-1 and TRBJ1-2, the CDR3 gives the full variable domain: DTAVSQTPKYLVTQMGNDKSIKCEQNLGHDTMYWYKQDSKKFLKIMFSYNNKELIINETVPNRFSPKSPDKAHLNLHINSLELGDSAVYFCASSQPWVGGYTFGSGTRLTVV.

This clonotype has more than one count but fewer than ten. This CDR3 is CSALLRRTLYEQYF. DNA for the CDR3: TGCAGTGCCCTCCTTAGGCGCACTTTATACGAGCAGTACTTC. The rearrangement joins TRBV20-1 to TRBJ2-7; D gene ambiguous. This CDR3 spans 14 amino acids. V was trimmed by 6 bases and J by 4 bases, leaving 19 bases between them. Per germline, CDR1 DFQATT and CDR2 SNEGSKA (reference sequence).

This chain joins TRBV5-1 and TRBJ2-7, with TRBD2 identical over 12 bases. CDR3 size: 18 residues. CDR1 is SGHRS, CDR2 YFSETQ, per germline. Unmatched junction bases numbered 7, after V lost 0 bases and J lost 0 bases. CDR3 sequence (DNA): TGCGCCAGCAGCTTGGGGGAACTAGCGGGAGGCCTCTCCTACGAGCAGTACTTC. This codes for CASSLGELAGGLSYEQYF.

Only a few counts were recorded for this clonotype. The chain recombines TRBV27 with TRBJ2-5, with 9 bases fitting TRBD2. Germline V lookup: CDR1 MNHEY, CDR2 SMNVEV (reference sequence). V shed 10 bases and J 5 bases; nucleotides not matched to a gene: 11. The CDR3 totals 14 residues. The CDR3 here is CATTPIAGEETQYF. In nucleotides, the CDR3 is TGTGCCACCACCCCTATAGCGGGAGAGGAGACCCAGTACTTC.

The chain is built from TRBV6-6 and TRBJ2-7, with a tentative D call TRBD1 (7 bases). V was clipped by 0 bases and J by 3 bases, with 18 bases between them. The CDR3 extends over 17 amino acids. Germline-derived CDR1 and CDR2 are MNHNY and SVGAGI (reference sequence). The DNA for the CDR3 is TGTGCCAGCAGTTACTCTCTGGGGGGACAGACATTCTACGAGCAGTACTTC. Its translation: CASSYSLGGQTFYEQYF.

This clonotype was picked up a small number of times. The CDR3 sequence: CASSLTPGRTYNEQFF. For the CDR3, the DNA is TGTGCCAGCAGCTTAACCCCGGGGCGCACCTACAATGAGCAGTTCTTC. This sequence joins TRBV7-3 and TRBJ2-1; D may match TRBD1 or TRBD2 (5 bases each). This CDR3 is built from 16 residues. Germline V CDR1 and CDR2: SGHTA, FQGTGA. V gave up 0 bases and J gave up 2 bases, with 11 bases separating them.

This clonotype has more than one count but fewer than ten. V is TRBV3-1 and J is TRBJ2-4; D possibly corresponds to TRBD1 (6 bases). The ends were cut back, 3 bases at V and 4 bases at J, with 7 bases in the middle. Germline V gene data show CDR1 as LGHDT and CDR2 as YNNKEL (reference sequence). This CDR3 is 13 amino acids long. CDR3 loop: CASSQDSKNIQYF. The CDR3 DNA reads TGTGCCAGCAGCCAGGACAGTAAAAACATTCAGTACTTC.

The chain uses TRBV3-1 and TRBJ2-1; D may be TRBD1 (5 bases). The germline CDR1 and CDR2 sequences are LGHDT and YNNKEL (reference sequence). The CDR3 is 13 residues long. V was shortened by 1 base and J by 10 bases, with 11 bases between the two germline ends. Here the CDR3 DNA reads TGTGCCAGCAGCCAAGTAGGACAAAGCGAGCAGTTCTTC. This sequence encodes CASSQVGQSEQFF.

The genes are TRBV20-1 and TRBJ2-5, with a tentative D call TRBD1 (6 bases). The CDR3 has 14 amino acids. V lost 3 bases to trimming and J lost 4 bases, with 15 bases between them. Germline values: CDR1 DFQATT, CDR2 SNEGSKA (reference sequence). The DNA for the CDR3 is TGCAGTGCTAGTGGGGACATCGAGGGAGAGACCCAGTACTTC. This codes for CSASGDIEGETQYF.

This sequence joins TRBV24-1 and TRBJ2-5; 9 bases map to TRBD1. Germline lookup yields CDR1 KGHDR and CDR2 SFDVKD. J gave up 5 bases and V 3 bases, and 9 bases lay outside the gene matches. CDR3 length equals 16 residues. The CDR3 DNA reads TGTGCCACCAGTGATACCCGACAGGGGGTAGCGGAGACCCAGTACTTC. Protein: CATSDTRQGVAETQYF.

V and J are TRBV5-6 and TRBJ2-5, with D uncertain. Germline V gene data show CDR1 as SGHDT and CDR2 as YYEEEE. V shed 7 bases and J shed 3 bases, with 19 bases lying between them. This CDR3 has 15 residues. This CDR3 is CASYRSLDPEETQYF. As DNA, the CDR3 is TGTGCCAGCTACCGGTCGCTGGATCCTGAAGAGACCCAGTACTTC.

This clonotype was seen just once. This rearrangement joins TRBV24-1 to TRBJ1-2, with 7 bases matching TRBD1. The CDR3 consists of 16 residues. CDR1 KGHDR and CDR2 SFDVKD come from the germline V gene. J lost 6 bases, V lost 2 bases, and 11 bases had no gene match. The CDR3 DNA reads TGTGCCACCAGTGATTCCATCGAGACAGGGCAAGATGGCTACACCTTC. Amino acid sequence: CATSDSIETGQDGYTF.

The CDR3 reads CASSEGLAGGTYEQYF. The DNA of the CDR3 is TGTGCCAGCAGTGAAGGGTTAGCGGGGGGCACCTACGAGCAGTACTTC. The rearrangement joins TRBV25-1 to TRBJ2-7, with 10 nucleotides matching TRBD2. Per the germline V gene, CDR1 is MGHDK and CDR2 is SYGVNS. The V and J ends lost 2 bases and 2 bases, in that order; junction bases with no gene match: 6. This CDR3 comprises 16 residues.

In this sample, this clonotype turned up once. One junction end does not reproduce the germline sequence, and a read error may be involved. V usage is TRBV7-7 and J usage is TRBJ1-1; D perhaps matches TRBD1 (5 bases). The CDR3 has 14 residues. The germline V gene has CDR1 SSHAT and CDR2 FNYEAQ (reference sequence). The CDR3 region is CASTSGQGKTEAFF. CDR3 DNA: TGTGCTAGCACCTCGGGGCAGGGTAAAACTGAAGCTTTCTTT. The full variable domain, rest sourced from reference TRBV7-7 and TRBJ1-1, is GAGVSQSPRYKVTKRGQDVTLRCDPISSHATLYWYQQALGQGPEFLTYFNYEAQPDKSGLPSDRFSAERPEGSISTLTIQRTEQRDSAMYRCASTSGQGKTEAFFGQGTRLTVV.

This sequence joins TRBV12-3 or TRBV12-4 and TRBJ1-2, with D possibly being TRBD1 (6 bases). There are 15 residues in the CDR3. V was shortened by 2 bases and J by 8 bases, with 18 bases between the two germline ends. The CDR3 nucleotides are TGTGCCAGCAGTTTATTGGATTCCCAGGGGAGGGGCTACACCTTC. Translating gives CASSLLDSQGRGYTF.

This clonotype was detected a few times. The chain employs TRBV7-2 and TRBJ2-5; D is unresolved. The CDR3 totals 15 residues. V lost 5 bases to trimming and J lost 3 bases, with 16 bases between them. Germline assignment: CDR1 SGHTA and CDR2 FQGNSA. The CDR3 loop reads CASSPVMRLEETQYF. The DNA of the CDR3 is TGTGCCAGCAGCCCGGTGATGCGGTTAGAAGAGACCCAGTACTTC.

The V gene is TRBV20-1, the J gene TRBJ2-3, with D perhaps TRBD2 (6 bases). Germline loops: CDR1 DFQATT, CDR2 SNEGSKA (reference sequence). V was shortened by 5 bases and J by 5 bases, with 14 bases between the two germline ends. The CDR3 has 13 residues. The CDR3 coding sequence is TGCAGTGCTGCCCCCAAAGCGGGAGATACGCAGTATTTT. This translates into CSAAPKAGDTQYF.